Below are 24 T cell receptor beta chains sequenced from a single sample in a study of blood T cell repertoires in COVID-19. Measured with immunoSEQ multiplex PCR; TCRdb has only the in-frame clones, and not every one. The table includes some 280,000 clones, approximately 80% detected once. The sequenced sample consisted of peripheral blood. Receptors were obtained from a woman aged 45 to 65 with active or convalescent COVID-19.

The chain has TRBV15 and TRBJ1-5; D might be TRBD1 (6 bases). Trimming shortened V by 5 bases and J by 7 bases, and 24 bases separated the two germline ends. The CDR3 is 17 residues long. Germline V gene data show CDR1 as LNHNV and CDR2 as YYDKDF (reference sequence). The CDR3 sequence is CATSRTRGGGGVQPQHF. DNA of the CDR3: TGTGCCACCAGCCGAACCAGAGGGGGAGGGGGGGTCCAGCCCCAGCATTTT.

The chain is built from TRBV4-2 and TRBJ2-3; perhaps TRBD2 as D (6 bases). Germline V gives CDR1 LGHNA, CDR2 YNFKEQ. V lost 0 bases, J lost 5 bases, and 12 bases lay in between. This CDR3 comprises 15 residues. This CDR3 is CASSQEPGVIDTQYF. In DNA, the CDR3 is TGTGCCAGCAGCCAAGAGCCGGGAGTAATAGATACGCAGTATTTT.

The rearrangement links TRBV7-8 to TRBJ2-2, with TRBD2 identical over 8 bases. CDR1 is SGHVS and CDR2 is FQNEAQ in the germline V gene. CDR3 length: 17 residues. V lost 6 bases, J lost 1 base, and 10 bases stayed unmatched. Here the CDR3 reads CASRPLASGRNTGELFF. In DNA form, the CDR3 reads TGTGCCAGCAGACCCCTTGCCAGCGGGAGGAACACCGGGGAGCTGTTTTTT.

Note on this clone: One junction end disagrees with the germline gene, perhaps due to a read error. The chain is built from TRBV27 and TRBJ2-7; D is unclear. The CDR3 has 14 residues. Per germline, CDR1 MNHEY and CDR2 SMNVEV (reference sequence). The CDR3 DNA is TGTGCCAGCAGTTCCGGCTCCGGAGACGTCGTCCTTGTCTTC. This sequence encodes CASSSGSGDVVLVF.

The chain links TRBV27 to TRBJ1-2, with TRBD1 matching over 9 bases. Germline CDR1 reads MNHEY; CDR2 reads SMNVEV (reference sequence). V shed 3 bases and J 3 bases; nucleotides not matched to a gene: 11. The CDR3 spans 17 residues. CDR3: CASSFSKSGQGYYGYTF. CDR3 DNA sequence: TGTGCCAGCAGTTTCTCCAAGTCTGGACAGGGGTACTATGGCTACACCTTC.

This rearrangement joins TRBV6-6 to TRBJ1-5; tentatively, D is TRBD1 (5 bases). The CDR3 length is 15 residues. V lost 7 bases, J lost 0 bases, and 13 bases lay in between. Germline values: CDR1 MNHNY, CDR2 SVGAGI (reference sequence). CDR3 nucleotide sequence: TGTGCCAGCACCCCCGGGGGGTCTAGCAATCAGCCCCAGCATTTT. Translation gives CASTPGGSSNQPQHF.

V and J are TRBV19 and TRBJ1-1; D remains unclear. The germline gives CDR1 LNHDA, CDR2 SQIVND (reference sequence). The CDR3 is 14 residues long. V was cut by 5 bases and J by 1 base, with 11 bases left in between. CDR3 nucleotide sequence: TGTGCCAGTAGTGCCTACCTCGGGAACACTGAAGCTTTCTTT. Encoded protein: CASSAYLGNTEAFF.

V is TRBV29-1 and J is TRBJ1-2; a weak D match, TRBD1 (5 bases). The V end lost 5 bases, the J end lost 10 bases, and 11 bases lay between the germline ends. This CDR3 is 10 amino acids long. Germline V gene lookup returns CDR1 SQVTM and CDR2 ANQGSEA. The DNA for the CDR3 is TGCAGCGTTTATCAGGGAACCTACACCTTC. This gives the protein CSVYQGTYTF.

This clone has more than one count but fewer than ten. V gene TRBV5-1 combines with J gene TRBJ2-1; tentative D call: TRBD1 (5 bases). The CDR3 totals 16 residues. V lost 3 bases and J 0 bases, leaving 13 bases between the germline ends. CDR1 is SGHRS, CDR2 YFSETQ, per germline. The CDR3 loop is CASSWGSRSSYNEQFF. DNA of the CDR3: TGCGCCAGCAGCTGGGGCTCCCGGAGCTCCTACAATGAGCAGTTCTTC.

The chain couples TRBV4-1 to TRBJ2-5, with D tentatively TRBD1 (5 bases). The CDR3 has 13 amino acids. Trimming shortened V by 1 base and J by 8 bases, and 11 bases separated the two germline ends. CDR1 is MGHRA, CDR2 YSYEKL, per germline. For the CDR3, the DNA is TGCGCCAGCAGCCAAGGACCCCAGGGTACCCAGTACTTC. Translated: CASSQGPQGTQYF.

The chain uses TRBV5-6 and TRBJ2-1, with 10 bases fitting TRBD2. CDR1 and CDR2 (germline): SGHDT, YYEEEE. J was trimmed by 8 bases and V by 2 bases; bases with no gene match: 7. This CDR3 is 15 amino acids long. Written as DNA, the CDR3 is TGTGCCAGCAGCTTTGGGCTAGCGGGAGTCTATGAGCAGTTCTTC. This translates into CASSFGLAGVYEQFF. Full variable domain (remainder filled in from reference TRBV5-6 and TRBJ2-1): DAGVTQSPTHLIKTRGQQVTLRCSPKSGHDTVSWYQQALGQGPQFIFQYYEEEERQRGNFPDRFSGHQFPNYSSELNVNALLLGDSALYLCASSFGLAGVYEQFFGPGTRLTVL.

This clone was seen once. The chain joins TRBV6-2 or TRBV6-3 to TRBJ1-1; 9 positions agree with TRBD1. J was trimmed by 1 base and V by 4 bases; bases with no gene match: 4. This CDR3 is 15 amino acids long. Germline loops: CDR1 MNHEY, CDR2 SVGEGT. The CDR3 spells CASSLQGAGNTEAFF. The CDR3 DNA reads TGTGCCAGCAGTTTACAGGGGGCTGGGAACACTGAAGCTTTCTTT.

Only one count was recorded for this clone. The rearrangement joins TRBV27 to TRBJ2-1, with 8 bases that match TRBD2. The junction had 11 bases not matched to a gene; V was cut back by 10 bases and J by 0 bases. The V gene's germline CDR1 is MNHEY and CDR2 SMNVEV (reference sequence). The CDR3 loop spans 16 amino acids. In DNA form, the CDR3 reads TGTGCCATCCCAGGGCTAGCGGGTTCCTCCTACAATGAGCAGTTCTTC. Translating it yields CAIPGLAGSSYNEQFF.

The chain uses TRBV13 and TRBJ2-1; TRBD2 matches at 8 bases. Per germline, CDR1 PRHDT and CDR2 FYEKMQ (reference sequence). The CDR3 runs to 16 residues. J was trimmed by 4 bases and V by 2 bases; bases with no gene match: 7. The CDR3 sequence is CASSLKPAGAYNEQFF. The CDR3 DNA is TGTGCCAGCAGCTTAAAACCAGCGGGGGCTTACAATGAGCAGTTCTTC.

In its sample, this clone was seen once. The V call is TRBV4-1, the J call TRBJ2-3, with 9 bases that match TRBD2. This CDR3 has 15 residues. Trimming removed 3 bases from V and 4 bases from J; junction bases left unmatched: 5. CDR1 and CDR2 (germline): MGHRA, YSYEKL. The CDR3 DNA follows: TGCGCCAGCAGCCAGGTAGCGGGAGTGGCAGATACGCAGTATTTT. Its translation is CASSQVAGVADTQYF.

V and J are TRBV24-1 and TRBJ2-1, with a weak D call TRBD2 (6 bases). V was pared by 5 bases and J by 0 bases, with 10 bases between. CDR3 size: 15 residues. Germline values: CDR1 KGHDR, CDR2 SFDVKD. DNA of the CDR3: TGTGCCACCAGTGGTAGCGGAAGCTCCTACAATGAGCAGTTCTTC. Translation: CATSGSGSSYNEQFF.

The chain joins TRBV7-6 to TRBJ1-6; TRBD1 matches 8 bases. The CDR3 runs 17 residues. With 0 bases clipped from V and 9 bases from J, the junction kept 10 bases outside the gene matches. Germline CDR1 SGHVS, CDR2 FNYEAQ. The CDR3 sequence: CASSLALGRGQSSPLHF. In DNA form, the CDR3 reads TGTGCCAGCAGCTTAGCCCTTGGCAGGGGGCAATCTTCACCCCTCCACTTT.

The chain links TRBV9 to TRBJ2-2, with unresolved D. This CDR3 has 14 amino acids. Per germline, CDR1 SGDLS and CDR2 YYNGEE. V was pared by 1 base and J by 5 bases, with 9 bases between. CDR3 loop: CASSVMELTGELFF. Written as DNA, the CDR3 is TGTGCCAGCAGCGTAATGGAGTTAACCGGGGAGCTGTTTTTT.

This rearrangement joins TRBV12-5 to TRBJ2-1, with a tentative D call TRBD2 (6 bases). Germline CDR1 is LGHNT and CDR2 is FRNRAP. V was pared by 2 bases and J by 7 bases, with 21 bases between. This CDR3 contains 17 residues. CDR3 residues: CASGLRYGTLQTNEQFF. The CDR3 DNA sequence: TGTGCTAGTGGTTTGAGATACGGGACTCTACAGACGAATGAGCAGTTCTTC.

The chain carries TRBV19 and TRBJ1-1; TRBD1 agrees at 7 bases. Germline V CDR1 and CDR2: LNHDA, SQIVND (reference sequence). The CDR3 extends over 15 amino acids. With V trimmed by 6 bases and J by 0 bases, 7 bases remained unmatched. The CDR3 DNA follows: TGTGCCAGTAGAAGACAGGGAAGCATGAACACTGAAGCTTTCTTT. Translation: CASRRQGSMNTEAFF.

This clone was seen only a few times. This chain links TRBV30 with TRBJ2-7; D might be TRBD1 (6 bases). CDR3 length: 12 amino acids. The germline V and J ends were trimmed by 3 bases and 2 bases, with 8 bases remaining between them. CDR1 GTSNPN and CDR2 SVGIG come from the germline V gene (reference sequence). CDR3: CAWRTGPYEQYF. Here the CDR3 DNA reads TGTGCCTGGAGGACAGGTCCCTACGAGCAGTACTTC.

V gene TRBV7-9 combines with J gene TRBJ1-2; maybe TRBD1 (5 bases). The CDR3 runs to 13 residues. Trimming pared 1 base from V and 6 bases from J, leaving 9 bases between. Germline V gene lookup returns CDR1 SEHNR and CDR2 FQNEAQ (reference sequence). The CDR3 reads CASSLGGENGYTF. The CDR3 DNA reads TGTGCCAGCAGCTTAGGGGGGGAAAATGGCTACACCTTC. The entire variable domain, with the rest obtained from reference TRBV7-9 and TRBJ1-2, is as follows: DTGVSQNPRHKITKRGQNVTFRCDPISEHNRLYWYRQTLGQGPEFLTYFQNEAQLEKSRLLSDRFSAERPKGSFSTLEIQRTEQGDSAMYLCASSLGGENGYTFGSGTRLTVV.

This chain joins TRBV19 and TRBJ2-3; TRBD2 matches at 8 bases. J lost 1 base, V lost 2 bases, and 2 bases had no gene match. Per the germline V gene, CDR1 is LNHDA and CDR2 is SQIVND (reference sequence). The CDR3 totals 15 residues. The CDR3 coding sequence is TGTGCCAGTAGTATACAAGCGGGAGGCACAGATACGCAGTATTTT. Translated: CASSIQAGGTDTQYF.

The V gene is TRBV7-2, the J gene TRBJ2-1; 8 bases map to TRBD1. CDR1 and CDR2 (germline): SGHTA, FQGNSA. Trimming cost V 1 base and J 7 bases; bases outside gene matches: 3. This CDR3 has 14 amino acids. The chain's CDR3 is CASSLGRGRNEQFF. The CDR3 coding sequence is TGTGCCAGCAGCTTAGGCAGGGGGCGAAATGAGCAGTTCTTC.